A selection of T cell receptor beta chains follows, all from one sample in a study of PD-1 blockade in classical Hodgkin lymphoma. The table came from immunoSEQ multiplex PCR; TCRdb's copy has only in-frame clones and leaves some out. The sample lists some 46,000 clones; around 80% were seen once. This specimen was peripheral blood mononuclear cells (PBMCs), taken before the second cycle of nivolumab. The receptors shown here come from a human donor with classical Hodgkin lymphoma. Both conserved end residues are part of each CDR3. Fields, in order: J gene, V gene, clone size, D gene, CDR3 protein, CDR3 DNA. The D gene is left open where the match is weak. Some rows mark clone size as missing; the rest say once, few, many or name a class of expanded clone.

j_call: TRBJ2-5
v_call: TRBV10-1
clone_size: few
d_call: .
cdr3_aa: CASSEQAQETQYF
cdr3_nt: TGCGCCAGCAGTGAACAGGCCCAAGAGACCCAGTACTTC

j_call: TRBJ1-2
v_call: TRBV19
clone_size: .
d_call: TRBD1
cdr3_aa: CASSMDDRDYGYTF
cdr3_nt: TGTGCCAGTAGTATGGATGACAGGGACTATGGCTACACCTTC

j_call: TRBJ2-3
v_call: TRBV7-9
clone_size: .
d_call: TRBD2
cdr3_aa: CASSLSGGGWTDTQYF
cdr3_nt: TGTGCCAGCAGCTTAAGCGGGGGGGGATGGACAGATACGCAGTATTTT

j_call: TRBJ1-4
v_call: TRBV30
clone_size: few
d_call: TRBD1
cdr3_aa: CAFDREEGEKLFF
cdr3_nt: TGTGCCTTTGACAGGGAGGAAGGTGAAAAACTGTTTTTT

j_call: TRBJ2-1
v_call: TRBV2
clone_size: .
d_call: .
cdr3_aa: CASSRISGQHNEQFF
cdr3_nt: TGTGCCAGCAGTAGGATTAGCGGACAACACAATGAGCAGTTCTTC

j_call: TRBJ2-2
v_call: TRBV28
clone_size: large
d_call: .
cdr3_aa: CASRPYMGDTGELFF
cdr3_nt: TGTGCCAGCAGACCCTACATGGGGGACACCGGGGAGCTGTTTTTT

j_call: TRBJ1-5
v_call: TRBV7-8
clone_size: .
d_call: .
cdr3_aa: CASAWDAPNQPQHF
cdr3_nt: TGTGCCAGCGCTTGGGACGCTCCCAATCAGCCCCAGCATTTT

j_call: TRBJ2-5
v_call: TRBV4-2
clone_size: .
d_call: .
cdr3_aa: CASSQDIQKQETQYF
cdr3_nt: TGTGCCAGCAGCCAAGATATCCAGAAACAAGAGACCCAGTACTTC

j_call: TRBJ2-7
v_call: TRBV27
clone_size: .
d_call: .
cdr3_aa: CASSPIGTPYEQYF
cdr3_nt: TGTGCCAGCAGTCCCATAGGGACCCCCTACGAGCAGTACTTC

j_call: TRBJ1-4
v_call: TRBV27
clone_size: few
d_call: .
cdr3_aa: CASSFYRAKEEKLFF
cdr3_nt: TGTGCCAGCAGTTTCTACAGGGCGAAGGAGGAAAAACTGTTTTTT

j_call: TRBJ1-4
v_call: TRBV7-8
clone_size: few
d_call: TRBD1
cdr3_aa: CASSFLARGLTNEKLFF
cdr3_nt: TGTGCCAGCAGCTTTCTTGCCAGGGGGCTGACTAATGAAAAACTGTTTTTT

j_call: TRBJ1-2
v_call: TRBV9
clone_size: .
d_call: TRBD1
cdr3_aa: CASSLGQGATANYGYTF
cdr3_nt: TGTGCCAGCAGCTTGGGGCAGGGGGCGACTGCTAACTATGGCTACACCTTC

j_call: TRBJ1-5
v_call: TRBV5-4
clone_size: .
d_call: TRBD1
cdr3_aa: CASSPGQGKSQPQHF
cdr3_nt: TGTGCCAGCAGTCCAGGACAGGGTAAATCCCAGCCCCAGCATTTT

j_call: TRBJ1-2
v_call: TRBV5-4
clone_size: .
d_call: .
cdr3_aa: CASSGQRNRAGNGYTF
cdr3_nt: TGTGCCAGCAGCGGCCAGAGAAACAGGGCCGGGAATGGCTACACCTTC

j_call: TRBJ1-1
v_call: TRBV5-1
clone_size: .
d_call: .
cdr3_aa: CASSQQIMNTEAFF
cdr3_nt: TGCGCCAGCAGCCAACAGATAATGAACACTGAAGCTTTCTTT

j_call: TRBJ1-2
v_call: TRBV25-1
clone_size: .
d_call: .
cdr3_aa: CASSGPPRSHYGYTF
cdr3_nt: TGTGCCAGCAGTGGCCCCCCTAGATCTCACTATGGCTACACCTTC

j_call: TRBJ2-3
v_call: TRBV11-3
clone_size: few
d_call: TRBD2
cdr3_aa: CASKLAGGPGTQYF
cdr3_nt: TGTGCCAGCAAACTAGCGGGAGGGCCGGGTACGCAGTATTTT

j_call: TRBJ1-1
v_call: TRBV18
clone_size: .
d_call: TRBD1
cdr3_aa: CASSPNQGDTEAFF
cdr3_nt: TGTGCCAGCTCACCAAACCAGGGGGACACTGAAGCTTTCTTT

j_call: TRBJ2-7
v_call: TRBV10-3
clone_size: .
d_call: TRBD2
cdr3_aa: CAISGTSGSEQYF
cdr3_nt: TGTGCCATCAGTGGGACTAGCGGGAGCGAGCAGTACTTC

j_call: TRBJ2-7
v_call: TRBV18
clone_size: .
d_call: .
cdr3_aa: CASSPGGSYEQYF
cdr3_nt: TGTGCCAGCTCACCAGGGGGCAGCTACGAGCAGTACTTC

j_call: TRBJ2-7
v_call: TRBV27
clone_size: .
d_call: .
cdr3_aa: CASSLNRNEQYF
cdr3_nt: TGTGCCAGCAGTTTAAATCGAAACGAGCAGTACTTC

j_call: TRBJ2-7
v_call: TRBV7-9
clone_size: few
d_call: TRBD1
cdr3_aa: CASSLGQGAYEQYF
cdr3_nt: TGTGCCAGCAGCTTAGGACAGGGGGCCTACGAGCAGTACTTC

j_call: TRBJ1-1
v_call: TRBV5-6
clone_size: .
d_call: .
cdr3_aa: CASGRGKNTEAFF
cdr3_nt: TGTGCCAGCGGGAGGGGGAAGAACACTGAAGCTTTCTTT

j_call: TRBJ1-4
v_call: TRBV5-6
clone_size: few
d_call: TRBD1
cdr3_aa: CASSSQGASDEKLFF
cdr3_nt: TGTGCCAGCAGCAGTCAGGGGGCATCTGATGAAAAACTGTTTTTT

j_call: TRBJ1-5
v_call: TRBV19
clone_size: .
d_call: TRBD1
cdr3_aa: CASSIGRGQGSNQPQHF
cdr3_nt: TGTGCCAGTAGTATAGGGCGGGGACAGGGTAGCAATCAGCCCCAGCATTTT

j_call: TRBJ1-2
v_call: TRBV10-3
clone_size: .
d_call: .
cdr3_aa: CAISESIRGSAWDGYTF
cdr3_nt: TGTGCCATCAGTGAGAGCATCCGCGGGTCCGCCTGGGATGGCTACACCTTC

j_call: TRBJ2-2
v_call: TRBV7-3
clone_size: few
d_call: TRBD1
cdr3_aa: CASGIQGATGELFF
cdr3_nt: TGTGCCAGCGGAATACAGGGGGCGACCGGGGAGCTGTTTTTT

j_call: TRBJ1-1
v_call: TRBV11-3
clone_size: .
d_call: .
cdr3_aa: CASSPGRDFGAFF
cdr3_nt: TGTGCCAGCAGCCCTGGGCGGGACTTCGGAGCTTTCTTT